This T cell receptor beta chain derives from a study of blood T cell repertoires in COVID-19 (TCRdb year 2020). Broadly, across the study: Collaborator samples came from the United States, Italy and Spain and covered acute and convalescent phases of COVID-19. The prospective study material was composed of cDNA or gDNA derived from T cells, B-cell-depleted T cells, or PBMCs. Subjects who had been exposed to COVID-19, were actively infected with it, or had recovered from it provided the deeply sampled blood TCRbeta repertoires that made up the dataset. The repertoires were released in a freely available public database meant as a resource for research on the immune response to SARS-CoV-2. Samples came from the ongoing ImmuneRACE study (first 160 participants) plus 1,254 subjects from 6 global collaborators. The sample metadata nearly always contained a de-identified subject ID, COVID-19 status, age in years and sex. HLA class I and class II types, where available, came from metadata supplied by the sample provider rather than from assay-based typing.

Here is what the overall study found, with its caveats: The quantity of clinical and demographic metadata differed by source and by participant and was supplied without curation.

Each collaborating institution followed its own protocols to collect whole blood in K2EDTA tubes. Collaborator samples were shipped for TCRbeta analysis as frozen whole blood, isolated PBMCs, or DNA extracted from either sample type. From cysteine to phenylalanine, the CDR3 is 16 amino acids long. The retained sequence is limited to the CDR3, 48 bases, with the frame set at the first base. The germline V gene (reference sequence) sets CDR1 to SGHNT and CDR2 to YYREEE. Relative to germline, V is 0 bases shorter and J is 2 bases shorter, with 12 bases between their ends. The table lists this clone with a count of one. The clone's antigen remains unknown. No per-base quality is available; no much larger clone lies one base away. The immunoSEQ Assay, a bias-controlled multiplex PCR, was used to amplify TCRbeta CDR3 regions from genomic DNA. As for the authors' bioinformatics: The number of nucleated cells in each sample was estimated from the amplification of reference gene primers within the assay. To quantify the absolute abundance of each unique TCRbeta CDR3 rearrangement, sequence reads were collapsed and filtered. For each sample, productive Simpson clonality was calculated as the square root of Simpson's diversity index across productive rearrangements. The table was pulled from immuneACCESS by TCRdb, which kept in-frame rearrangements only. Such tables lose some clones; where checked, under half of the loss comes from unresolved V genes, and the rest has no known cause. The V and J calls and clone size were taken over from that table, and D and trimming were inferred from the DNA. Here the sample has roughly 300,000 clones; about 82% occur a single time. The ten largest clones add up to about 1.6% of the sample.

Sequencing was performed on peripheral blood. This receptor was taken from a woman in her forties or fifties with acute or convalescent COVID-19. The V and J genes are TRBV5-4 and TRBJ1-3; possibly the D gene is TRBD1, per 6 matching bases. For the CDR3, the sequence is CASSLERGAAGNTIYF. The sequenced DNA is TGTGCCAGCAGCTTGGAGCGGGGGGCGGCTGGAAACACCATATATTTT.